This TCR beta chain was recorded in a study of regulatory T cells in long-lasting Graves disease. Findings and limits, study-wide: Few sampled subjects may have lowered accuracy. The study found persistent patients shared more public clonotypes (fewer than 3,000) than new patients (about 990). The study found TRBV28, TRBJ1-2 and TRBJ2-5 favored in persistent disease.

Arm-PCR of CDR3 regions and iRepertoire HTBI primers were the basis on which TCR beta libraries were built. TCRdb used MiXCR to reprocess the multiplex PCR reads, holding one entry per CDR3 protein. The table has around 430,000 distinct CDR3 sequences, 22% seen once. Time point of the sample: persistent/refractory GD, antithyroid drugs over 5 years with positive TRAb. After RNA was extracted from PBMCs, the TCR library was made from it. Peripheral blood, 7 to 9.5 milliliters of it, was drawn into EDTA tubes. This clonotype was recorded a few times. Its antigen is undetermined. The CDR3 contains 14 residues. The V end lost 8 bases, the J end lost 8 bases, and 18 bases lay between the germline ends. CDR1 ENHRY and CDR2 SYGVKD come from the germline V gene.

The genes are TRBV10-3 and TRBJ1-4, with unresolved D. This sequence was found in a female donor with Graves disease. Here the sequenced sample was peripheral blood mononuclear cells (PBMCs), taken when the disease was refractory, from a patient treated with antithyroid drugs. As DNA, the CDR3 is TGTGCCATCGGGTTCTCGGCAGAGGGAGAAAAACTGTTTTTT. Its protein product is CAIGFSAEGEKLFF.